A selection of T cell receptor beta chains follows, all from one sample in a study of blood T cell repertoires in COVID-19. Sequencing was performed with immunoSEQ multiplex PCR; in TCRdb, only in-frame clones are kept and a portion is missing. The table records roughly 200,000 clones, about 90% of them present only once. The specimen sequenced was peripheral blood. The receptors here all came from a man in his late teens or twenties with active or convalescent COVID-19. CDR3s include the opening cysteine and the closing phenylalanine or tryptophan. The order of the fields is clone size, J gene, D gene, V gene, CDR3 protein, CDR3 DNA. The D gene is left open where the match is weak. Size tells how often a clone was seen (once, few, many) or the class of an expanded clone, and some rows leave it out.

NA,TRBJ2-1,TRBD2,TRBV4-1,CASSQDPSFSGARGSYNEQFF,TGCGCCAGCAGCCAAGATCCCTCCTTTAGCGGGGCCAGGGGCTCCTACAATGAGCAGTTCTTC
NA,TRBJ1-3,NA,TRBV14,CASSLITSSGNTIYF,TGTGCCAGCAGCCTGATAACCAGCTCTGGAAACACCATATATTTT
NA,TRBJ1-6,NA,TRBV5-1,CASSPLGGRSSYNSPLHF,TGCGCCAGCAGCCCCCTCGGGGGACGGAGCTCCTATAATTCACCCCTCCACTTT
NA,TRBJ1-4,NA,TRBV5-1,CASSLGGMGHNEKLFF,TGCGCCAGCAGCTTGGGTGGGATGGGGCATAATGAAAAACTGTTTTTT
NA,TRBJ2-7,TRBD2,TRBV18,CASSPASGVYEQYF,TGTGCCAGCTCACCAGCTAGCGGGGTGTACGAGCAGTACTTC
NA,TRBJ2-3,NA,TRBV18,CASSRVSLMATNTQYF,TGTGCCAGCTCACGTGTATCTCTTATGGCAACTAATACGCAGTATTTT
once,TRBJ1-2,TRBD1,TRBV4-1,CASSQIRQGGYGYTF,TGCGCCAGCAGCCAGATCAGACAGGGAGGCTATGGCTACACCTTC
NA,TRBJ2-1,NA,TRBV19,CASRIGSLDNEQFF,TGTGCCAGTAGAATCGGGAGTCTCGACAATGAGCAGTTCTTC
NA,TRBJ2-7,TRBD1,TRBV28,CASSLQRDRNTHPYEQYF,TGTGCCAGCAGTTTGCAACGGGACAGAAATACTCATCCCTACGAGCAGTACTTC
NA,TRBJ2-3,NA,TRBV11-2,CASSPGLSTDTQYF,TGTGCCAGCAGCCCCGGACTAAGCACAGATACGCAGTATTTT
NA,TRBJ2-7,NA,TRBV11-2,CASSLVQGFEQYF,TGTGCCAGCAGCTTAGTGCAGGGTTTTGAGCAGTACTTC
NA,TRBJ2-7,TRBD1,TRBV9,CASSPGTGGAKQYF,TGTGCCAGCAGCCCTGGGACAGGGGGCGCAAAGCAGTACTTC
NA,TRBJ1-1,TRBD1,TRBV7-2,CASSVVSGQLGEAFF,TGTGCCAGCAGCGTCGTCTCGGGACAGTTAGGAGAAGCTTTCTTT
NA,TRBJ1-1,TRBD1,TRBV28,CASIQGVVNTEAFF,TGTGCCAGCATCCAGGGGGTTGTGAACACTGAAGCTTTCTTT
NA,TRBJ2-3,TRBD1,TRBV30,CACHPPGQGRTDTQYF,TGTGCCTGCCATCCTCCGGGACAGGGCCGCACAGATACGCAGTATTTT
NA,TRBJ2-3,NA,TRBV5-4,CASSLEVAGTKDTQYF,TGTGCCAGCAGCTTGGAGGTCGCGGGAACCAAAGATACGCAGTATTTT
NA,TRBJ1-5,NA,TRBV28,CASSPHLRYVNQPQHF,TGTGCCAGCAGTCCCCACCTTCGGTATGTAAATCAGCCCCAGCATTTT
NA,TRBJ1-1,NA,TRBV29-1,CSVVRRGEGTEAFF,TGCAGCGTTGTTAGGAGGGGCGAGGGCACTGAAGCTTTCTTT
NA,TRBJ1-2,TRBD1,TRBV30,CAWSGTGGGYTF,TGTGCCTGGTCCGGGACAGGAGGGGGCTACACCTTC
NA,TRBJ1-3,TRBD1,TRBV30,CAWPGTASGNTIYF,TGTGCCTGGCCCGGGACAGCCTCTGGAAACACCATATATTTT
NA,TRBJ1-4,NA,TRBV5-1,CASSPRKDRISPGNEKLFF,TGCGCCAGCAGCCCCCGGAAAGACAGGATTAGTCCCGGTAATGAAAAACTGTTTTTT
NA,TRBJ1-6,TRBD1,TRBV11-2,CASSSTGGAVVSPLHF,TGTGCCAGCAGCTCTACAGGGGGCGCGGTAGTCTCACCCCTCCACTTT
NA,TRBJ1-6,NA,TRBV6-5,CASSYAGSYNSPLHF,TGTGCCAGCAGTTACGCGGGCTCCTATAATTCACCCCTCCACTTT
NA,TRBJ1-1,NA,TRBV12-3/TRBV12-4,CASSLSFAEAFF,TGTGCCAGCAGTTTGAGTTTCGCTGAAGCTTTCTTT
once,TRBJ2-5,TRBD1,TRBV7-7,CASSFGAGGYETQYF,TGTGCTAGCAGCTTCGGCGCAGGGGGCTATGAGACCCAGTACTTC
NA,TRBJ1-5,NA,TRBV7-9,CASSLAAGPNQPQHF,TGTGCCAGCAGCTTAGCGGCTGGGCCCAACCAGCCCCAGCATTTT
NA,TRBJ1-3,NA,TRBV5-1,CASSLGDGSSGNTIYF,TGCGCCAGCAGCTTGGGGGACGGGAGTTCTGGAAACACCATATATTTT
NA,TRBJ1-2,TRBD1,TRBV30,CAWSATDRDRDYGYTF,TGTGCCTGGAGTGCCACCGACCGGGACAGGGACTATGGCTACACCTTC
NA,TRBJ2-2,TRBD1,TRBV11-3,CASSPRQGGTGELFF,TGTGCCAGCAGCCCCCGACAGGGTGGGACCGGGGAGCTGTTTTTT
NA,TRBJ2-7,NA,TRBV28,CASRAVTYEQYF,TGTGCCAGCAGGGCGGTCACCTACGAGCAGTACTTC
NA,TRBJ2-7,TRBD2,TRBV25-1,CASSESETSGYEQYF,TGTGCCAGCAGTGAATCGGAGACTAGCGGCTACGAGCAGTACTTC
NA,TRBJ1-6,NA,TRBV4-3,CASSQDLESANNSPLHF,TGCGCCAGCAGCCAAGATCTGGAGAGCGCCAATAATTCACCCCTCCACTTT
NA,TRBJ1-5,NA,TRBV27,CASGRASNQPQHF,TGTGCCAGCGGGAGAGCAAGCAATCAGCCCCAGCATTTT
NA,TRBJ2-1,TRBD2,TRBV7-8,CASSLARLAGQYNEQFF,TGTGCCAGCAGCTTAGCCCGACTAGCGGGACAATACAATGAGCAGTTCTTC
NA,TRBJ2-7,TRBD1,TRBV28,CASSLDRVSYEQYF,TGTGCCAGCAGTTTAGACAGGGTATCGTACGAGCAGTACTTC
once,TRBJ2-2,TRBD2,TRBV28,CASIGDSGRHTGELFF,TGTGCCAGCATCGGGGATAGCGGGAGACACACCGGGGAGCTGTTTTTT
NA,TRBJ1-4,TRBD1,TRBV4-2,CASSQYGTVTNEKLFF,TGTGCCAGCAGCCAATACGGGACAGTGACTAATGAAAAACTGTTTTTT
NA,TRBJ2-3,TRBD2,TRBV10-3,CAIRLEGGVADTQYF,TGTGCCATCAGACTGGAGGGAGGGGTGGCAGATACGCAGTATTTT
NA,TRBJ2-7,TRBD1,TRBV5-1,CASSLAQGVGEQYF,TGCGCCAGCAGCTTGGCGCAGGGGGTAGGCGAGCAGTACTTC
NA,TRBJ1-1,NA,TRBV5-4,CASSLAADSLNTEAFF,TGTGCCAGCAGCCTCGCCGCGGACAGCCTGAACACTGAAGCTTTCTTT
NA,TRBJ1-1,NA,TRBV5-1,CASSSLLRGNTEAFF,TGCGCCAGCAGCTCCCTTCTGCGGGGGAACACTGAAGCTTTCTTT
NA,TRBJ1-2,TRBD1,TRBV6-5,CASSYSRDRVYGYTF,TGTGCCAGCAGTTACTCGAGGGACAGGGTCTATGGCTACACCTTC
once,TRBJ2-1,NA,TRBV7-2,CASLTAVSSYNEQFF,TGTGCCAGCCTCACAGCGGTTAGCTCCTACAATGAGCAGTTCTTC
NA,TRBJ2-4,NA,TRBV7-2,CASSPGLFEYGIQYF,TGTGCCAGCAGCCCCGGACTCTTCGAATATGGCATTCAGTACTTC
NA,TRBJ1-1,NA,TRBV2,CASISAMNTEAFF,TGTGCCAGCATATCAGCGATGAACACTGAAGCTTTCTTT
NA,TRBJ2-7,NA,TRBV18,CASSPGTQGEQYF,TGTGCCAGCTCACCAGGCACCCAGGGGGAGCAGTACTTC
NA,TRBJ2-2,NA,TRBV6-5,CASPRVATGELFF,TGTGCCAGCCCCCGGGTCGCCACCGGGGAGCTGTTTTTT
NA,TRBJ1-2,NA,TRBV7-9,CASSSGVGGSYGYTF,TGTGCCAGCAGCTCGGGTGTTGGGGGGAGCTATGGCTACACCTTC
once,TRBJ1-1,NA,TRBV6-5,CASLPEVENTEAFF,TGTGCCAGCCTCCCAGAGGTGGAGAACACTGAAGCTTTCTTT